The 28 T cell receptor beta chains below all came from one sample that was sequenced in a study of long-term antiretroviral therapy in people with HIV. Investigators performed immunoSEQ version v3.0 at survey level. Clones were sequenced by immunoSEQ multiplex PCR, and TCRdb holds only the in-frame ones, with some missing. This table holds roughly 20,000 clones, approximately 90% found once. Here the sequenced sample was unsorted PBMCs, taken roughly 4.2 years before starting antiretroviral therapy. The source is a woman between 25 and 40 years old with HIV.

The CDR3 DNA sequence: TGTGCCAGCAGTCTAGGGGGCCTATTGTACGAGCAGTACTTC. Protein sequence: CASSLGGLLYEQYF. The chain links TRBV27 to TRBJ2-7; TRBD1 matches at 7 bases. Germline-derived CDR1 and CDR2 are MNHEY and SMNVEV (reference sequence). V trimming: 5 bases; J trimming: 4 bases; junction bases outside the gene matches: 8. This CDR3 has 14 amino acids.

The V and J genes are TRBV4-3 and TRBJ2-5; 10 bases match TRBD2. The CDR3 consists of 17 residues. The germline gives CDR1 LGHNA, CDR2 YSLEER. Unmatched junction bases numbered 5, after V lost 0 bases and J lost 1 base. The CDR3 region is CASSQDLASGGQETQYF. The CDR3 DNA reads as TGCGCCAGCAGCCAAGATCTAGCTAGCGGGGGCCAAGAGACCCAGTACTTC.

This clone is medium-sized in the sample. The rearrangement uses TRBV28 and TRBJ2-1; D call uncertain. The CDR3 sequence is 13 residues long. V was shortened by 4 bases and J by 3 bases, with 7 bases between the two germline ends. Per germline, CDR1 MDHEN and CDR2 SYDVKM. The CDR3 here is CASSSGGYNEQFF. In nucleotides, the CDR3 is TGTGCCAGCAGTTCCGGTGGCTACAATGAGCAGTTCTTC.

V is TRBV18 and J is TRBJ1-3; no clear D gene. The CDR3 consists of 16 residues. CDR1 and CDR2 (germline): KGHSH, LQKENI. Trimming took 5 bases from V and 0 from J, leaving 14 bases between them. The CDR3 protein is CASSANSLSSGNTIYF. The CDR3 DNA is TGTGCCAGCTCAGCCAACAGCCTGAGCTCTGGAAACACCATATATTTT.

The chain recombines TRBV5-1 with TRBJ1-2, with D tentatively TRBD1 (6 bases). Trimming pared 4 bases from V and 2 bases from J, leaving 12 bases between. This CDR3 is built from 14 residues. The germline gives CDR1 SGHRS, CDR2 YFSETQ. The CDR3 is CASSPQGQNYGYTF. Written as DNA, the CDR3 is TGCGCCAGCAGCCCTCAAGGACAGAACTATGGCTACACCTTC.

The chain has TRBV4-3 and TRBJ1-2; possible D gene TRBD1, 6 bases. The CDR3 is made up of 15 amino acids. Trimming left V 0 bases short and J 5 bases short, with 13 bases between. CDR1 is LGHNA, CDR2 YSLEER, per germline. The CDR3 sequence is CASSQDFDRLYGYTF. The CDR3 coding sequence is TGCGCCAGCAGCCAAGATTTCGACAGGCTTTATGGCTACACCTTC.

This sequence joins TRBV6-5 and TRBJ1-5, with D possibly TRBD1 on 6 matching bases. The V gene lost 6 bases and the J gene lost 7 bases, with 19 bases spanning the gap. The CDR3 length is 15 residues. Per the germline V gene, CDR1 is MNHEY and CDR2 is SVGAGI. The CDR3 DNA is TGTGCCAGCAGACAGGGAGGTTTTGGGAAGCAGCCCCAGCATTTT. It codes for CASRQGGFGKQPQHF.

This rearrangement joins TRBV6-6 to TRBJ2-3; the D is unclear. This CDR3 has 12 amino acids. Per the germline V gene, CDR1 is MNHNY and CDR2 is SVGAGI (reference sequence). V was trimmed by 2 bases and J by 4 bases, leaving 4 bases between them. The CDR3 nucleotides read TGTGCCAGCAGTTACAACGCAGATACGCAGTATTTT. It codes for CASSYNADTQYF.

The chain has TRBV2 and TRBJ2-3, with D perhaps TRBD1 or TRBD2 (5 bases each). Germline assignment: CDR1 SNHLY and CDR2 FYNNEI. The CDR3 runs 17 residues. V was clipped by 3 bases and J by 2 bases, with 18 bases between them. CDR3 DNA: TGTGCCAGCAGTGATGTTTGGAGAGGGGCCAACACAGATACGCAGTATTTT. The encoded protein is CASSDVWRGANTDTQYF.

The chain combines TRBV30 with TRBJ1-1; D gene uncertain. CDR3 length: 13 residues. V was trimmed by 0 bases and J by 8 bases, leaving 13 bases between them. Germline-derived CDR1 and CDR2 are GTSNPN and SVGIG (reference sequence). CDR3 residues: CAWSVGIGQEAFF. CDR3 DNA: TGTGCCTGGAGTGTAGGGATAGGGCAAGAAGCTTTCTTT.

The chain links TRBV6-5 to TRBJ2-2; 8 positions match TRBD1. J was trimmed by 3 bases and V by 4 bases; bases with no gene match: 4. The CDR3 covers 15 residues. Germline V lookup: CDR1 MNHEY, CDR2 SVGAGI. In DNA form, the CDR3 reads TGTGCCAGCAGTTTACGACAGGGGTACACCGGGGAGCTGTTTTTT. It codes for CASSLRQGYTGELFF.

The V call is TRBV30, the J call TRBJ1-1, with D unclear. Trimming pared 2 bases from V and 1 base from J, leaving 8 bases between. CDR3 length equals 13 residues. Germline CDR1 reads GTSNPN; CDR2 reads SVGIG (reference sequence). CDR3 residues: CAWSITQNTEAFF. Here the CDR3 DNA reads TGTGCCTGGAGTATTACACAGAACACTGAAGCTTTCTTT.

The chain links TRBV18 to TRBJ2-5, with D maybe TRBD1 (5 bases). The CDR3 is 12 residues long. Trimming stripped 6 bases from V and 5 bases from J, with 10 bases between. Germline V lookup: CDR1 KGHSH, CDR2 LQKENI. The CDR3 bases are TGTGCCAGCTCGTCCAGGGTTGAGACCCAGTACTTC. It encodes CASSSRVETQYF.

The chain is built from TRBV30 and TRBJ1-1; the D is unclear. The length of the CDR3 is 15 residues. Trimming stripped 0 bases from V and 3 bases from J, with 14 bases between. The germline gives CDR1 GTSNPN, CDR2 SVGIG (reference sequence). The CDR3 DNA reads TGTGCCTGGAGTGTTGGTCCGGTCCCTGACACTGAAGCTTTCTTT. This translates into CAWSVGPVPDTEAFF.

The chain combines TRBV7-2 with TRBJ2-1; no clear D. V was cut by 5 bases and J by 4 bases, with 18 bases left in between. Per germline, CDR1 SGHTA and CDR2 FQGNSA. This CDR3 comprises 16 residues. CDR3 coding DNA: TGTGCCAGCAGCGAGACGATCTTAACGGCATACAATGAGCAGTTCTTC. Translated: CASSETILTAYNEQFF.

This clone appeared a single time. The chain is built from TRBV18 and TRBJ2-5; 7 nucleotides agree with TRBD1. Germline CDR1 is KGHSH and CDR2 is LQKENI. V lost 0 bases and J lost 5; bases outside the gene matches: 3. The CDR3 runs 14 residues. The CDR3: CASSPPTGRETQYF. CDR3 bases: TGTGCCAGCTCACCACCGACAGGGCGGGAGACCCAGTACTTC.

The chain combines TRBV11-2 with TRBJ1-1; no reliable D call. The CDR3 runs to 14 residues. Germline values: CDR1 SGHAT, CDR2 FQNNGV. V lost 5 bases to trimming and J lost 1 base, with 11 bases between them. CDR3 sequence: CASSVRLENTEAFF. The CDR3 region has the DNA TGTGCCAGCAGCGTCAGACTTGAGAACACTGAAGCTTTCTTT.

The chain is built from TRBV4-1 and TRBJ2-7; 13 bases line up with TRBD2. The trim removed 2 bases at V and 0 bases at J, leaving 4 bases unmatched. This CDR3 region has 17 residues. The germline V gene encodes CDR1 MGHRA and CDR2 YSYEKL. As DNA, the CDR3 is TGCGCCAGCAGCCAATCCGGACTAGCGGGGGACTCCTACGAGCAGTACTTC. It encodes CASSQSGLAGDSYEQYF.

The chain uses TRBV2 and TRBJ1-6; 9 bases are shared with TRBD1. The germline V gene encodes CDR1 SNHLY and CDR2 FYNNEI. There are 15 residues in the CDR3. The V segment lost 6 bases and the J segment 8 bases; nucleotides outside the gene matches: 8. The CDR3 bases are TGTGCCAGCAGCCCCAGGACAGGGGTCTATTCACCCCTCCACTTT. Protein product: CASSPRTGVYSPLHF.

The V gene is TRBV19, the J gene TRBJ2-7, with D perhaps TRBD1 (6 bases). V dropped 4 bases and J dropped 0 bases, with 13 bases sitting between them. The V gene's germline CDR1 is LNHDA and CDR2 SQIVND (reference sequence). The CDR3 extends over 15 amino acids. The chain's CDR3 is CASSNGAGASYEQYF. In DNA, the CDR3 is TGTGCCAGTAGTAATGGCGCAGGGGCCTCCTACGAGCAGTACTTC.

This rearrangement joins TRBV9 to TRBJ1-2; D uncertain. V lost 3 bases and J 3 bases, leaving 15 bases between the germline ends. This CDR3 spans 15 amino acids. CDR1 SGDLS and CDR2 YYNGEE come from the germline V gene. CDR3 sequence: CASSEGTGEDYGYTF. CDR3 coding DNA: TGTGCCAGCAGCGAAGGAACGGGAGAGGACTATGGCTACACCTTC. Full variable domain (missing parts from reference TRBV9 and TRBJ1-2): DSGVTQTPKHLITATGQRVTLRCSPRSGDLSVYWYQQSLDQGLQFLIQYYNGEERAKGNILERFSAQQFPDLHSELNLSSLELGDSALYFCASSEGTGEDYGYTFGSGTRLTVV.

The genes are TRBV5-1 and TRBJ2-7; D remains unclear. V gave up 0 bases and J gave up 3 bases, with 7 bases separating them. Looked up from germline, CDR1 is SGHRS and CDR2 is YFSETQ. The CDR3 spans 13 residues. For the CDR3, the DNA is TGCGCCAGCAGCTTGGATTCAGTCTACGAGCAGTACTTC. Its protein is CASSLDSVYEQYF.

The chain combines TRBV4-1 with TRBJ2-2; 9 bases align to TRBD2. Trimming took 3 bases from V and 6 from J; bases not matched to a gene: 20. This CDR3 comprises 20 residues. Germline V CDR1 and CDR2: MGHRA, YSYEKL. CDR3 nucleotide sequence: TGCGCCAGCAGCCACCCCCGCCCGTCTGCGACTAGCGGTAGGGCCGGGGAGCTGTTTTTT. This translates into CASSHPRPSATSGRAGELFF.

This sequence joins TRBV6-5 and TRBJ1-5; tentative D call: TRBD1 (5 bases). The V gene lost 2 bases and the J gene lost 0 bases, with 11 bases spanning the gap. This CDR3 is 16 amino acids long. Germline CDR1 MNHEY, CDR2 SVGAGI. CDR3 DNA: TGTGCCAGCAGTTACGGGGGACTCAATAGCAATCAGCCCCAGCATTTT. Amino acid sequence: CASSYGGLNSNQPQHF.

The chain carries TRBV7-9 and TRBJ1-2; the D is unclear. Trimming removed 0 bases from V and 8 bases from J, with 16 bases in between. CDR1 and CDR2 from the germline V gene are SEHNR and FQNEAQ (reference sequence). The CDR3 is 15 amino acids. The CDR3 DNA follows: TGTGCCAGCAGCTTAGCCGGAAACCTAAATATGGGCTACACCTTC. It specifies CASSLAGNLNMGYTF. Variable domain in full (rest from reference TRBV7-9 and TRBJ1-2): DTGVSQNPRHKITKRGQNVTFRCDPISEHNRLYWYRQTLGQGPEFLTYFQNEAQLEKSRLLSDRFSAERPKGSFSTLEIQRTEQGDSAMYLCASSLAGNLNMGYTFGSGTRLTVV.

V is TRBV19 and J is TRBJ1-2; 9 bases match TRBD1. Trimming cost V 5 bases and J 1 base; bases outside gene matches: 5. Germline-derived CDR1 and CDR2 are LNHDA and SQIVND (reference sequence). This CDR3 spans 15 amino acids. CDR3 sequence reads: CASSAGQGNNYGYTF. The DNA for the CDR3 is TGTGCCAGTAGTGCTGGACAGGGGAATAACTATGGCTACACCTTC. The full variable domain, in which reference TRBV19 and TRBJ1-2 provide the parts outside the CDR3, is DGGITQSPKYLFRKEGQNVTLSCEQNLNHDAMYWYRQDPGQGLRLIYYSQIVNDFQKGDIAEGYSVSREKKESFPLTVTSAQKNPTAFYLCASSAGQGNNYGYTFGSGTRLTVV.

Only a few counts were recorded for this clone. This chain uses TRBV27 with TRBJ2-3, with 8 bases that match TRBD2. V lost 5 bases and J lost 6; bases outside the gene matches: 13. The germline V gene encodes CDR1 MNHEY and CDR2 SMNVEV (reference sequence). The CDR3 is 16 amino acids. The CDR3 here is CASSPRSGGAIDTQYF. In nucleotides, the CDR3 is TGTGCCAGCAGTCCCCGGTCGGGGGGGGCCATCGATACGCAGTATTTT.

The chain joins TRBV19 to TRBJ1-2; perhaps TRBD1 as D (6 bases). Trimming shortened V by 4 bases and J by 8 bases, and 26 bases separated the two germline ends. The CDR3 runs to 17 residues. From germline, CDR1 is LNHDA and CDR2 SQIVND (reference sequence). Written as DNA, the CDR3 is TGTGCCAGTAGTAGCTCCCTCTTTACAGGGCCCGAAGGGGGCTACACCTTC. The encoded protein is CASSSSLFTGPEGGYTF.